The entry below gives a single TCR beta chain sequence along with its context. Clones were read by immunoSEQ multiplex PCR, and TCRdb kept only the in-frame ones, dropping some. The sample lists approximately 96,000 clones; just over 85% were seen once. The data were taken from a study of T cell responses to AZD1222 COVID-19 vaccine. This clonotype originated in an adult who received the AZD1222 COVID-19 vaccine. The source material was peripheral blood, sampled 28 days after the second AZD1222 dose.

The CDR3 spells CASTNPGGLDEQYF. CDR3 coding DNA: TGTGCCAGCACCAATCCGGGGGGGTTGGACGAGCAGTACTTC. This chain links TRBV6-5 with TRBJ2-7; 8 nucleotides line up with TRBD2. The V gene end was trimmed by 7 bases and the J gene end by 5 bases; junction bases not matched to a gene: 10. Germline V gene data show CDR1 as MNHEY and CDR2 as SVGAGI. The CDR3 has 14 amino acids.